This T cell receptor beta chain derives from a study of blood T cell repertoires in COVID-19. As handled by the study authors: For nucleated cells, counts were estimated from reference gene primer amplification. The method was immunoSEQ multiplex PCR; TCRdb's version includes in-frame clones alone and lacks a portion of them. The V and J calls and clone size were taken over from that table, and D and trimming were inferred from the DNA. The data hold roughly 300,000 clones, with about 89% observed a single time. This clone has only one observation. Trimming cost V 0 bases and J 4 bases; bases outside gene matches: 7. The CDR3 is 17 amino acids. The germline gives CDR1 MNHNS, CDR2 SASEGT.

This TCR came from a woman aged 25 to 45 with COVID-19, enrolled during active disease. Sequenced: peripheral blood. J is TRBJ1-3 and V is TRBV6-1; 9 bases line up with TRBD1. The CDR3 region is CASSEARTGVSGNTIYF. The CDR3 DNA follows: TGTGCCAGCAGTGAAGCGCGGACAGGGGTCTCCGGAAACACCATATATTTT.